The rows below give T cell receptor beta chains drawn from one sample of a study of blood T cell repertoires in COVID-19. The table came from immunoSEQ multiplex PCR; TCRdb's copy has only in-frame clones and leaves some out. The repertoire holds a few hundred thousand clones, with around 85% as singletons. Sequences were obtained from peripheral blood. All receptors derive from a human donor with COVID-19, enrolled during active disease. The donor label of this sample is uncertain. Each CDR3 is given with its conserved first and last residue. Fields, in order: V gene, CDR3 length, clone size, D gene, J gene, CDR3 DNA, CDR3 protein. The D gene is left open where the match is weak. Where a row states a size, it is once, few, many or the class of an expanded clone; other rows omit it.

v_call: TRBV10-3
cdr3_length: 15
clone_size: -
d_call: -
j_call: TRBJ1-1
cdr3_nt: TGTGCCATCAGTGAGTCACGCGGCGGCAACACTGAAGCTTTCTTT
cdr3_aa: CAISESRGGNTEAFF

v_call: TRBV6-5
cdr3_length: 14
clone_size: -
d_call: -
j_call: TRBJ2-1
cdr3_nt: TGTGCCAGCTGGGCATTCTGGTCCTACAATGAGCAGTTCTTC
cdr3_aa: CASWAFWSYNEQFF

v_call: TRBV27
cdr3_length: 14
clone_size: -
d_call: -
j_call: TRBJ2-3
cdr3_nt: TGTGCCAGCAGTAGGACTTACAGCACAGATACGCAGTATTTT
cdr3_aa: CASSRTYSTDTQYF

v_call: TRBV19
cdr3_length: 12
clone_size: -
d_call: -
j_call: TRBJ2-1
cdr3_nt: TGTGCCAGTAGTATCCCTTACAATGAGCAGTTCTTC
cdr3_aa: CASSIPYNEQFF

v_call: TRBV6-2/TRBV6-3
cdr3_length: 16
clone_size: once
d_call: -
j_call: TRBJ1-1
cdr3_nt: TGTGCCAGCAGTTTGGGGGGGTTGAGGGGCGCGTATGAAGCTTTCTTT
cdr3_aa: CASSLGGLRGAYEAFF

v_call: TRBV5-8
cdr3_length: 15
clone_size: -
d_call: -
j_call: TRBJ2-3
cdr3_nt: TGTGCCAGCAGCTTGGTGCTAGCGTCCACAGATACGCAGTATTTT
cdr3_aa: CASSLVLASTDTQYF

v_call: TRBV19
cdr3_length: 14
clone_size: -
d_call: -
j_call: TRBJ1-3
cdr3_nt: TGTGCCAGTATGGGCACGACCTCTGGAAACACCATATATTTT
cdr3_aa: CASMGTTSGNTIYF

v_call: TRBV3-1/TRBV3-2
cdr3_length: 14
clone_size: -
d_call: -
j_call: TRBJ1-2
cdr3_nt: TGTGCCAGCAGCCAAGATCTTAACAGCTATGGCTACACCTTC
cdr3_aa: CASSQDLNSYGYTF

v_call: TRBV19
cdr3_length: 14
clone_size: -
d_call: -
j_call: TRBJ1-1
cdr3_nt: TGTGCCAGTAGTCACCCAGGGGAGTCGACTGAAGCTTTCTTT
cdr3_aa: CASSHPGESTEAFF

v_call: TRBV4-1
cdr3_length: 15
clone_size: -
d_call: TRBD2
j_call: TRBJ2-1
cdr3_nt: TGCGCCAGCAGCCAAACCCTAGCGGGAGTGGTGGAGCAGTTCTTC
cdr3_aa: CASSQTLAGVVEQFF

v_call: TRBV9
cdr3_length: 14
clone_size: -
d_call: TRBD1
j_call: TRBJ2-7
cdr3_nt: TGTGCCAGCAGCGAGACCCCAGGGGGCGTCGAGCAGTACTTC
cdr3_aa: CASSETPGGVEQYF

v_call: TRBV6-6
cdr3_length: 17
clone_size: -
d_call: TRBD1
j_call: TRBJ1-6
cdr3_nt: TGTGCCAGCAGTCCCCGAGGGAGACAGGGCTATAATTCACCCCTCCACTTT
cdr3_aa: CASSPRGRQGYNSPLHF

v_call: TRBV15
cdr3_length: 12
clone_size: -
d_call: -
j_call: TRBJ2-5
cdr3_nt: TGTGCCACCAGCAGGATCGGGGAGACCCAGTACTTC
cdr3_aa: CATSRIGETQYF

v_call: TRBV3-1/TRBV3-2
cdr3_length: 15
clone_size: once
d_call: TRBD1
j_call: TRBJ2-7
cdr3_nt: TGTGCCAGCAGTCCTTTAAAGGGGGCCTCCTACGAGCAGTACTTC
cdr3_aa: CASSPLKGASYEQYF

v_call: TRBV5-1
cdr3_length: 14
clone_size: -
d_call: TRBD2
j_call: TRBJ2-1
cdr3_nt: TGCGCCAGCAGCTTCGGGACTAATGACAATGAGCAGTTCTTC
cdr3_aa: CASSFGTNDNEQFF

v_call: TRBV28
cdr3_length: 15
clone_size: -
d_call: TRBD1
j_call: TRBJ1-1
cdr3_nt: TGTGCCAGCAGTCTTGGGACAGGGATCTTCACTGAAGCTTTCTTT
cdr3_aa: CASSLGTGIFTEAFF

v_call: TRBV28
cdr3_length: 16
clone_size: -
d_call: TRBD2
j_call: TRBJ2-3
cdr3_nt: TGTGCCAGCAGTTCTCCTAGCGGTCTGACCCCAGATACGCAGTATTTT
cdr3_aa: CASSSPSGLTPDTQYF

v_call: TRBV7-9
cdr3_length: 14
clone_size: -
d_call: TRBD2
j_call: TRBJ2-1
cdr3_nt: TGTGCCAGCAGCTTAGACGGGGGGTACAATGAGCAGTTCTTC
cdr3_aa: CASSLDGGYNEQFF

v_call: TRBV11-2
cdr3_length: 17
clone_size: -
d_call: TRBD1
j_call: TRBJ1-1
cdr3_nt: TGTGCCAGCAGCTTAGGGGAGTATAGACAGGGGATGACTGAAGCTTTCTTT
cdr3_aa: CASSLGEYRQGMTEAFF

v_call: TRBV6-5
cdr3_length: 16
clone_size: few
d_call: -
j_call: TRBJ2-6
cdr3_nt: TGTGCCAGCAGTTACTCGGAGTCCCCTGGGGCCAACGTCCTGACTTTC
cdr3_aa: CASSYSESPGANVLTF